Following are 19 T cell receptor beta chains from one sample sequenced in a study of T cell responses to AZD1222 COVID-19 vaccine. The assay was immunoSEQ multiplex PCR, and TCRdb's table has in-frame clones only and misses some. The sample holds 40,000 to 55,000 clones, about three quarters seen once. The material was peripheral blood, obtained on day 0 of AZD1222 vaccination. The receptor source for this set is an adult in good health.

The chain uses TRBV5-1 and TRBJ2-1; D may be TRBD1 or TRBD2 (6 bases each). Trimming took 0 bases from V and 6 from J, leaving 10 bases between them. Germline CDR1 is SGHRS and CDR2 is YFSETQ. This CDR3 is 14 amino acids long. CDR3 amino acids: CASSLAGASNEQFF. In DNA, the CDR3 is TGCGCCAGCAGCTTGGCGGGGGCATCCAATGAGCAGTTCTTC.

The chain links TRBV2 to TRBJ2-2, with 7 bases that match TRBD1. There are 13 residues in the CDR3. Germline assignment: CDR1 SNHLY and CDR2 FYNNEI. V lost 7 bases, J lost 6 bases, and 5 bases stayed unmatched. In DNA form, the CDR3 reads TGTGCCAGCAAGGTCCAGGGGGCCGGGGAGCTGTTTTTT. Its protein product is CASKVQGAGELFF.

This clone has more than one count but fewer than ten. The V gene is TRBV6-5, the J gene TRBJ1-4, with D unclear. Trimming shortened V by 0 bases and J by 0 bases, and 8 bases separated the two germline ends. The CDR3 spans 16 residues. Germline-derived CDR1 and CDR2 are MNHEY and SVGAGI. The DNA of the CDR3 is TGTGCCAGCAGTTACTCCCGGGGAACAACTAATGAAAAACTGTTTTTT. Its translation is CASSYSRGTTNEKLFF.

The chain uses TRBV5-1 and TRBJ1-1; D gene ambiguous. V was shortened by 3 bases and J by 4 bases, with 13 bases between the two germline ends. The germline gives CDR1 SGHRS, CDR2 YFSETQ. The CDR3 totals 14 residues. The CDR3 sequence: CASSSNLQGTEAFF. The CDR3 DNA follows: TGCGCCAGCAGCTCGAACCTTCAAGGCACTGAAGCTTTCTTT.

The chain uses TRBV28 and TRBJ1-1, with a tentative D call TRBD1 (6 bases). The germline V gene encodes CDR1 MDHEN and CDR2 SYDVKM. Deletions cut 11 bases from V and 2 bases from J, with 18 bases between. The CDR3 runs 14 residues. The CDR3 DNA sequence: TGTGCCGTCCCTAGGGGGGGCTCAAACACTGAAGCTTTCTTT. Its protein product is CAVPRGGSNTEAFF.

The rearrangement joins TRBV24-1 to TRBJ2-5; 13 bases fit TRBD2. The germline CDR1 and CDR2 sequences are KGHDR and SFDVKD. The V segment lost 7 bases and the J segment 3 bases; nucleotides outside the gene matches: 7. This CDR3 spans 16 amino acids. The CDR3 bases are TGTGCCACCAGCCCAACCGGGACTAGCGGGGAAGAGACCCAGTACTTC. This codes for CATSPTGTSGEETQYF.

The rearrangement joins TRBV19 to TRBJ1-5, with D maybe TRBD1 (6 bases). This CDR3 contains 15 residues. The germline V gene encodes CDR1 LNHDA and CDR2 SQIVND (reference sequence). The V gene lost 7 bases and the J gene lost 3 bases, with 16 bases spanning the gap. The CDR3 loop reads CASTPSRGNNQPQHF. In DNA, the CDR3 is TGTGCCAGTACCCCTAGCAGGGGTAACAATCAGCCCCAGCATTTT.

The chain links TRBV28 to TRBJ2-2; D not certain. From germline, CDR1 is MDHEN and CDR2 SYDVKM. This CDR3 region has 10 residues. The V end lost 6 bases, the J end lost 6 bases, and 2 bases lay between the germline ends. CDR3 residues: CASRAGELFF. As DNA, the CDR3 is TGTGCCAGCAGGGCCGGGGAGCTGTTTTTT.

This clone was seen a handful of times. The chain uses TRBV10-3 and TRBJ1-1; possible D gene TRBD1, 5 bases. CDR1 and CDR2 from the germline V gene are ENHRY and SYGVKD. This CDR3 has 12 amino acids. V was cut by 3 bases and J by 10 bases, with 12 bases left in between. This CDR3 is CAISDQARGAFF. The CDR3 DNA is TGTGCCATCAGTGACCAGGCGAGGGGAGCTTTCTTT.

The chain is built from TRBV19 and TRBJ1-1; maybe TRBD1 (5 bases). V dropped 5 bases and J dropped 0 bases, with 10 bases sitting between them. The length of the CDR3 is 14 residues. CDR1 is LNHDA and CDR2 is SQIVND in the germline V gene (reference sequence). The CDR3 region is CASSEQAMNTEAFF. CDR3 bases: TGTGCCAGTAGTGAACAGGCCATGAACACTGAAGCTTTCTTT. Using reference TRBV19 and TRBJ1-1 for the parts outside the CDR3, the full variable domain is DGGITQSPKYLFRKEGQNVTLSCEQNLNHDAMYWYRQDPGQGLRLIYYSQIVNDFQKGDIAEGYSVSREKKESFPLTVTSAQKNPTAFYLCASSEQAMNTEAFFGQGTRLTVV.

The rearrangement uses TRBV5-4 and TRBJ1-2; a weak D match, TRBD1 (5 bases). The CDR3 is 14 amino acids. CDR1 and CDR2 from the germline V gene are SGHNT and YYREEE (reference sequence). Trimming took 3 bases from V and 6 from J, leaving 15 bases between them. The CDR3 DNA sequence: TGTGCCAGCAGCTGGGGACCGTCAGAGGATGGCTACACCTTC. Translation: CASSWGPSEDGYTF. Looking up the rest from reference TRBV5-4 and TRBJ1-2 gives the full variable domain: ETGVTQSPTHLIKTRGQQVTLRCSSQSGHNTVSWYQQALGQGPQFIFQYYREEENGRGNFPPRFSGLQFPNYSSELNVNALELDDSALYLCASSWGPSEDGYTFGSGTRLTVV.

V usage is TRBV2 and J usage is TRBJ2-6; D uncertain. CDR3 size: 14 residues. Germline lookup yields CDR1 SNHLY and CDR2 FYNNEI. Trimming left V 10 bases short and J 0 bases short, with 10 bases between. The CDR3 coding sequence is TGTGCCACCCCGTCGTCCTCTGGGGCCAACGTCCTGACTTTC. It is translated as CATPSSSGANVLTF.

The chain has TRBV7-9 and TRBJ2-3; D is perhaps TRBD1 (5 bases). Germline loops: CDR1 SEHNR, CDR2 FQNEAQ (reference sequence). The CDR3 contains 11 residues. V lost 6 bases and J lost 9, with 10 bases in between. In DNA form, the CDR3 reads TGTGCCAGCAGTCCCAGGGTAACGCAGTATTTT. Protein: CASSPRVTQYF.

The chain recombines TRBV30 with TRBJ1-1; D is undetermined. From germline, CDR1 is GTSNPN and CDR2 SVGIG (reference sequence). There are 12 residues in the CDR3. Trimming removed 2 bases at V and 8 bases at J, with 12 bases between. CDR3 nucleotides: TGTGCCTGGAGTACCCAAGGTATAGAAGCTTTCTTT. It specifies CAWSTQGIEAFF.

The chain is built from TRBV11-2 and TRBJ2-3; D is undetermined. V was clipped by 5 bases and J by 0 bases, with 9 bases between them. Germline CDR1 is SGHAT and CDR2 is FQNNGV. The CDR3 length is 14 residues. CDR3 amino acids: CASSQTRSTDTQYF. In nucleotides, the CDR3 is TGTGCCAGCAGCCAGACGAGGAGCACAGATACGCAGTATTTT.

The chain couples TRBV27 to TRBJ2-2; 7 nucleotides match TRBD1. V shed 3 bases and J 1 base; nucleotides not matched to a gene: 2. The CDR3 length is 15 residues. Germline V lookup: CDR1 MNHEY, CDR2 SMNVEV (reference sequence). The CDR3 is CASSFRTGNTGELFF. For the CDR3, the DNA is TGTGCCAGCAGTTTCCGGACAGGGAACACCGGGGAGCTGTTTTTT.

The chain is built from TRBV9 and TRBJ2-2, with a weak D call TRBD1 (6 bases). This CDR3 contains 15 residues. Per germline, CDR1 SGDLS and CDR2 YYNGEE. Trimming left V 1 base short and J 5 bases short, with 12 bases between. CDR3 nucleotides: TGTGCCAGCAGCGTAAAGTCTAGGGGGACCGGGGAGCTGTTTTTT. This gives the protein CASSVKSRGTGELFF.

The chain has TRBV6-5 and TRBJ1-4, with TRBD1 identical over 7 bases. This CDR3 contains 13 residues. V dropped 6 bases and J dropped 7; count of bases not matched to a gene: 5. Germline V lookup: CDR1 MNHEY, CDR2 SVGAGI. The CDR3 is CASSRQGGEKLFF. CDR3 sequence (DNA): TGTGCCAGCAGCCGACAGGGAGGTGAAAAACTGTTTTTT.

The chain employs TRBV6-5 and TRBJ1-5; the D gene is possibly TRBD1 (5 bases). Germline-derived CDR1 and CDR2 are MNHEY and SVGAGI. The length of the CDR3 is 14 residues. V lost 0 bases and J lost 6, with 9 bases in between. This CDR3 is CASSYSGTSQPQHF. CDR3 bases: TGTGCCAGCAGTTACTCGGGGACGAGTCAGCCCCAGCATTTT.